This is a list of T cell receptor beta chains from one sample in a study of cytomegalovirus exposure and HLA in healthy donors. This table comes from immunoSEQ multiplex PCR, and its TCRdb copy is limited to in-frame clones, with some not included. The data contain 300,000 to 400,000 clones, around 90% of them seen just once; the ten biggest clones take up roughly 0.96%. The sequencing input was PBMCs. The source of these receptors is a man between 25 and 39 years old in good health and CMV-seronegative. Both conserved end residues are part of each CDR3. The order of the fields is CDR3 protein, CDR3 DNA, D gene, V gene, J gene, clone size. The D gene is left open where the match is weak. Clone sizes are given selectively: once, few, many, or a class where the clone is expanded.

CASSAGLADIYGTQYF	TGTGCCAGCAGCGCCGGACTAGCGGATATATACGGGACCCAGTACTTC	TRBD2	TRBV7-9	TRBJ2-5	.
CASSLTGGFEQYF	TGTGCCAGCAGTTTGACAGGGGGCTTCGAGCAGTACTTC	TRBD1	TRBV7-2	TRBJ2-7	.
CASSIQGAGTEAFF	TGTGCCAGTAGTATCCAGGGGGCGGGAACTGAAGCTTTCTTT	TRBD1	TRBV19	TRBJ1-1	once
CASSSLTGELFF	TGTGCCAGCAGTTCCCTCACCGGGGAGCTGTTTTTT	.	TRBV9	TRBJ2-2	once
CASSLGQPGDPQHF	TGTGCCAGCAGCTTAGGCCAGCCGGGGGACCCCCAGCATTTT	.	TRBV7-9	TRBJ1-5	.
CASSVDPGANSPLHF	TGCGCCAGCAGCGTAGACCCAGGGGCGAATTCACCCCTCCACTTT	.	TRBV5-1	TRBJ1-6	.
CASSAAGTPNLHSSYEQYF	TGTGCCAGTAGTGCGGCCGGGACACCCAACCTTCATAGCTCCTACGAGCAGTACTTC	.	TRBV19	TRBJ2-7	.
CASSYDRHSPLHF	TGTGCCAGCAGCTATGACAGGCATTCACCCCTCCACTTT	.	TRBV5-4	TRBJ1-6	few
CASSLGLGGTEAFF	TGTGCCAGCAGCTTAGGTCTAGGGGGAACTGAAGCTTTCTTT	.	TRBV7-2	TRBJ1-1	.
CASSQDEGTSPLHF	TGCGCCAGCAGCCAAGACGAGGGCACTTCACCCCTCCACTTT	.	TRBV4-3	TRBJ1-6	few
CASRAWAVEEGYTF	TGTGCCAGCAGGGCGTGGGCAGTAGAAGAAGGCTACACCTTC	.	TRBV5-4	TRBJ1-2	.
CAARRTGAENEQYF	TGTGCCGCGCGGAGGACAGGGGCAGAGAACGAGCAGTACTTC	TRBD1	TRBV6-5	TRBJ2-7	.
CASGRLAGGYDEQFF	TGCGCCAGCGGTCGACTAGCGGGGGGCTATGATGAGCAGTTCTTC	TRBD2	TRBV4-3	TRBJ2-1	.
CATSRDRTGEETQYF	TGTGCCACCAGCAGAGATAGGACAGGGGAAGAGACCCAGTACTTC	TRBD1	TRBV15	TRBJ2-5	.
CASSFWTGLTDTQYF	TGTGCCAGCAGTTTCTGGACTGGACTCACAGATACGCAGTATTTT	.	TRBV6-6	TRBJ2-3	.
CASSFLSRSSYNEQFF	TGTGCCAGCAGCTTTCTCTCTAGGAGCTCCTACAATGAGCAGTTCTTC	.	TRBV7-8	TRBJ2-1	.
CASRTGTLDEQYF	TGTGCCAGCAGGACCGGGACACTCGACGAGCAGTACTTC	.	TRBV5-4	TRBJ2-7	.
CASSYSQNYGYTF	TGTGCCAGCAGTTACTCCCAGAACTATGGCTACACCTTC	.	TRBV6-6	TRBJ1-2	few
CASGGSEQFF	TGTGCCAGTGGGGGGAGTGAGCAGTTCTTC	.	TRBV6-1	TRBJ2-1	.
CASRDRGRTEAFF	TGTGCCAGCAGGGACAGGGGTAGGACTGAAGCTTTCTTT	TRBD1	TRBV27	TRBJ1-1	few
CASSYRRGGDGYTF	TGTGCCAGCAGCTACCGACGGGGAGGGGATGGCTACACCTTC	.	TRBV13	TRBJ1-2	.
CAIQGLNSPLHF	TGTGCCATCCAGGGTCTTAATTCACCCCTCCACTTT	.	TRBV7-9	TRBJ1-6	.
CASRQGRETQYF	TGTGCCAGCAGACAGGGGAGGGAGACCCAGTACTTC	.	TRBV6-5	TRBJ2-5	once
CASSYSRDRSVGGYTF	TGTGCCAGCAGTTACTCGAGAGACAGGTCCGTGGGAGGCTACACCTTC	.	TRBV6-5	TRBJ1-2	.
CASSQSGGADTQYF	TGTGCCAGCAGCCAAAGCGGGGGGGCAGATACGCAGTATTTT	TRBD2	TRBV7-2	TRBJ2-3	.
CASIPDRVTEAFF	TGCGCCAGCATTCCGGACAGGGTTACTGAAGCTTTCTTT	TRBD1	TRBV10-2	TRBJ1-1	.
CASSHTGGVGEQYF	TGTGCCAGCAGCCACACCGGGGGGGTAGGCGAGCAGTACTTC	TRBD2	TRBV7-2	TRBJ2-7	.
CASGGNPALGPQETQYF	TGTGCCAGCGGGGGGAATCCCGCCTTGGGCCCACAAGAGACCCAGTACTTC	.	TRBV7-8	TRBJ2-5	.
CASRWDRVYEQYF	TGTGCCAGCAGGTGGGACAGGGTTTACGAGCAGTACTTC	TRBD1	TRBV6-5	TRBJ2-7	.
CASSPGGHSEQFF	TGTGCCAGCAGCCCTGGCGGGCATTCCGAGCAGTTCTTC	.	TRBV11-2	TRBJ2-1	.
CASRRAGDPTGELFF	TGTGCCAGCCGTAGAGCAGGGGACCCCACCGGGGAGCTGTTTTTT	.	TRBV6-1	TRBJ2-2	.
CASSESGSTEAFF	TGCGCCAGCAGTGAGTCGGGCAGCACTGAAGCTTTCTTT	.	TRBV10-1	TRBJ1-1	.
CASSNLRGYSYNSPLHF	TGTGCCAGCAGCAACCTCAGGGGGTACTCCTATAATTCACCCCTCCACTTT	TRBD1	TRBV5-6	TRBJ1-6	.
CASSQDSQGLHSPLHF	TGTGCCAGCAGCCAAGATTCACAGGGGCTACATTCACCCCTCCACTTT	TRBD1	TRBV4-2	TRBJ1-6	.
CSVDDRGVHSGANVLTF	TGCAGCGTTGATGACAGGGGGGTACACTCTGGGGCCAACGTCCTGACTTTC	TRBD1	TRBV29-1	TRBJ2-6	.
CASCGGEGYTF	TGTGCCAGCTGCGGGGGGGAGGGCTACACCTTC	.	TRBV2	TRBJ1-2	.
CASSLGTNIYGYTF	TGTGCCAGCAGCCTGGGGACAAACATCTATGGCTACACCTTC	.	TRBV27	TRBJ1-2	.
CASRGTADNSPLHF	TGTGCCAGCCGGGGGACAGCCGATAATTCACCCCTCCACTTT	TRBD1	TRBV2	TRBJ1-6	.
CASSLWGAGDYEQYF	TGTGCCAGCAGCTTGTGGGGAGCGGGGGACTACGAGCAGTACTTC	TRBD2	TRBV5-5	TRBJ2-7	.
CATSGEDRADTEAFF	TGTGCCACCAGCGGGGAGGACAGGGCGGACACTGAAGCTTTCTTT	TRBD1	TRBV15	TRBJ1-1	.
CASSFAGQGSHEQYF	TGTGCCAGCAGCTTCGCGGGACAGGGGTCTCACGAGCAGTACTTC	TRBD1	TRBV11-2	TRBJ2-7	.
CASSPWEDSWQETQYF	TGTGCCAGCAGTCCCTGGGAGGATAGTTGGCAAGAGACCCAGTACTTC	.	TRBV27	TRBJ2-5	.
CASSWRTGNYEQYF	TGCGCCAGCAGCTGGAGGACAGGTAACTACGAGCAGTACTTC	TRBD1	TRBV5-1	TRBJ2-7	.
CASSLAYLGGSTDTQYF	TGCGCCAGCAGCTTGGCCTATTTGGGGGGGAGCACAGATACGCAGTATTTT	TRBD2	TRBV5-1	TRBJ2-3	.
CATSMSLTGAQYF	TGTGCCACCAGCATGTCCCTGACGGGGGCCCAGTACTTC	.	TRBV15	TRBJ2-5	.
CASHRSSSTDTQYF	TGTGCCAGCCACCGGTCCTCTAGCACAGATACGCAGTATTTT	.	TRBV6-5	TRBJ2-3	once
CASSFPRTGGVDEQYF	TGTGCCAGCAGCTTCCCTCGGACAGGGGGCGTCGACGAGCAGTACTTC	TRBD1	TRBV5-6	TRBJ2-7	.
CASSEVPGQGESANTGELFF	TGTGCCAGCAGTGAGGTCCCCGGACAGGGGGAATCCGCGAACACCGGGGAGCTGTTTTTT	TRBD1	TRBV2	TRBJ2-2	.
CAITGGQETQYF	TGTGCCATTACGGGGGGCCAAGAGACCCAGTACTTC	TRBD2	TRBV2	TRBJ2-5	once
CASSPLGPLTGELFF	TGTGCCAGCAGCCCCCTGGGCCCACTGACCGGGGAGCTGTTTTTT	.	TRBV7-9	TRBJ2-2	.
CASSSTAGNDEKLFF	TGTGCCAGCAGTTCCACGGCAGGGAACGATGAAAAACTGTTTTTT	.	TRBV6-5	TRBJ1-4	.
CASEKRGLSGNTIYF	TGTGCCAGCGAAAAAAGGGGGCTTTCTGGAAACACCATATATTTT	TRBD1	TRBV6-5	TRBJ1-3	.
CASSYYGLNNEQFF	TGTGCCAGCAGTTACTATGGCTTAAACAATGAGCAGTTCTTC	.	TRBV6-5	TRBJ2-1	.
CASSATGEYYGNTIYF	TGTGCCAGCAGCGCTACAGGGGAGTATTATGGAAACACCATATATTTT	TRBD1	TRBV13	TRBJ1-3	.
CASRMTGARSEQYF	TGTGCCAGCAGGATGACAGGGGCGAGGAGTGAGCAGTACTTC	TRBD1	TRBV6-1	TRBJ2-7	.
CASSSTSGGAPYEQYF	TGTGCCAGCAGCTCCACCTCCGGGGGGGCCCCCTACGAGCAGTACTTC	TRBD2	TRBV7-9	TRBJ2-7	.
CASSSSLKRGGINADTQYF	TGTGCCAGCAGCTCATCCTTGAAGCGGGGGGGCATAAACGCAGATACGCAGTATTTT	TRBD2	TRBV11-2	TRBJ2-3	.
CASSVGSGASTGELFF	TGTGCCAGCAGCGTAGGTAGCGGGGCCTCCACCGGGGAGCTGTTTTTT	TRBD2	TRBV9	TRBJ2-2	.
CASSPHPGQGPGNTIYF	TGTGCCAGCAGCCCCCACCCGGGACAGGGGCCTGGAAACACCATATATTTT	TRBD1	TRBV11-3	TRBJ1-3	.
CASSRFRDTLISGANVLTF	TGCGCCAGCAGCCGGTTCCGGGACACACTCATCTCTGGGGCCAACGTCCTGACTTTC	.	TRBV4-1	TRBJ2-6	.